Listed below are T cell receptor beta chains from one sample, sequenced in a study of early T cells in non-severe SARS-CoV-2 infection. One entry per CDR3 protein, called by TCRdb with MiXCR from the 5' RACE reads. The sample lists fewer than 85,000 distinct CDR3 sequences, less than 15% occurring once. The specimen sequenced was whole blood. All receptors derive from an adult who was a healthcare worker with PCR-confirmed SARS-CoV-2 infection or an uninfected control (not recorded which). CDR3s include the opening cysteine and the closing phenylalanine or tryptophan. D genes are given only for firm matches. Part of the rows lack a size; the others show once, few, many or a class for expanded clones.

J gene: TRBJ2-7
V gene: TRBV7-8
clone size: few
D gene: -
CDR3 DNA: TGTGCCAGCCCCAACCCTTGGACGGGAAGCTACGAGCAGTACTTC
CDR3 protein: CASPNPWTGSYEQYF

J gene: TRBJ2-2
V gene: TRBV3-1
clone size: few
D gene: -
CDR3 DNA: TGTGCCAGCAGCCAAGGAGGGCGGAACACCGGGGAGCTGTTTTTT
CDR3 protein: CASSQGGRNTGELFF

J gene: TRBJ2-1
V gene: TRBV2
clone size: few
D gene: -
CDR3 DNA: TGTGCCAGCAGCGGGGTGTCCTACAATGAGCAGTTCTTC
CDR3 protein: CASSGVSYNEQFF

J gene: TRBJ2-1
V gene: TRBV6-6
clone size: -
D gene: TRBD2
CDR3 DNA: TGTGCCAGCAGTTACCGACCGGGACTAGCGGGGAAAGAGCAGTTCTTC
CDR3 protein: CASSYRPGLAGKEQFF

J gene: TRBJ1-5
V gene: TRBV7-9
clone size: few
D gene: TRBD1
CDR3 DNA: TGTGCCAGCAGCTTAACATTGGGGACAGTTAGCAATCAGCCCCAGCATTTT
CDR3 protein: CASSLTLGTVSNQPQHF

J gene: TRBJ2-3
V gene: TRBV6-6
clone size: -
D gene: TRBD2
CDR3 DNA: TGTGCCAGCAGCCGACCGGGACTAGCGGGTTTTAGCACAGATACGCAGTATTTT
CDR3 protein: CASSRPGLAGFSTDTQYF

J gene: TRBJ2-1
V gene: TRBV6-5
clone size: -
D gene: -
CDR3 DNA: TGTGCCAGCAGCATCCAATCAGGAGAGCAGTTCTTC
CDR3 protein: CASSIQSGEQFF

J gene: TRBJ1-1
V gene: TRBV28
clone size: -
D gene: -
CDR3 DNA: TGTGCCAGCAGCCGGGGGGACGTGAACACTGAAGCTTTCTTT
CDR3 protein: CASSRGDVNTEAFF

J gene: TRBJ1-4
V gene: TRBV19
clone size: few
D gene: -
CDR3 DNA: TGTGCCAGTAGTATCTCGCATGCAACTAATGAAAAACTGTTTTTT
CDR3 protein: CASSISHATNEKLFF

J gene: TRBJ2-5
V gene: TRBV5-5
clone size: -
D gene: -
CDR3 DNA: TGTGCCAGCAGTTCCAGGGTGGGGGAGACCCAGTACTTC
CDR3 protein: CASSSRVGETQYF

J gene: TRBJ1-2
V gene: TRBV3-1
clone size: few
D gene: -
CDR3 DNA: TGTGCCAGCAGCCAATGGTCAACGCCAGGCTACACCTTC
CDR3 protein: CASSQWSTPGYTF

J gene: TRBJ2-6
V gene: TRBV2
clone size: -
D gene: TRBD1
CDR3 DNA: TGTGCCACTCGGACAGGGGACAGTGGGGCCAACGTCCTGACTTTC
CDR3 protein: CATRTGDSGANVLTF

J gene: TRBJ2-7
V gene: TRBV4-1
clone size: few
D gene: -
CDR3 DNA: TGCGCCAGCAGCCAAGTTGATGCCGACTCCTACGAGCAGTACTTC
CDR3 protein: CASSQVDADSYEQYF

J gene: TRBJ2-3
V gene: TRBV11-2
clone size: many
D gene: -
CDR3 DNA: TGTGCCAGCAGCTTTAGGCCAAGCACAGATACGCAGTATTTT
CDR3 protein: CASSFRPSTDTQYF

J gene: TRBJ1-6
V gene: TRBV7-2
clone size: many
D gene: TRBD1
CDR3 DNA: TGTGCCAGCAGCCCACGGACAGGGGCTTATAATTCACCCCTCCACTTT
CDR3 protein: CASSPRTGAYNSPLHF

J gene: TRBJ2-1
V gene: TRBV6-1
clone size: -
D gene: -
CDR3 DNA: TGTGCCAGCAGGGGCCAGGGGCACAATGAGCAGTTCTTC
CDR3 protein: CASRGQGHNEQFF

J gene: TRBJ2-2
V gene: TRBV24-1
clone size: many
D gene: TRBD1
CDR3 DNA: TGTGCCACACAGGGGGACACCGGGGAGCTGTTTTTT
CDR3 protein: CATQGDTGELFF

J gene: TRBJ1-5
V gene: TRBV11-2
clone size: few
D gene: TRBD1
CDR3 DNA: TGTGCCAGCAGCAAGGGACAGGGAAGCAATCAGCCCCAGCATTTT
CDR3 protein: CASSKGQGSNQPQHF

J gene: TRBJ1-1
V gene: TRBV18
clone size: few
D gene: -
CDR3 DNA: TGTGCCAGCTCACCATGGGGGTTCGGGAACACTGAAGCTTTCTTT
CDR3 protein: CASSPWGFGNTEAFF

J gene: TRBJ2-7
V gene: TRBV5-1
clone size: few
D gene: TRBD1
CDR3 DNA: TGCGCCAGCAGCCTAGGGGGCCGAGAGACCTCCTACGAGCAGTACTTC
CDR3 protein: CASSLGGRETSYEQYF